The 19 T cell receptor beta chains below come from one sample, sequenced in a study of T cells in Graves' hyperthyroidism and ophthalmopathy. There were TCR beta CDR3 regions amplified from RNA transcripts. First-round RT-PCR of the TCR CDR3 relied on the HTBI primer set. TCRdb used MiXCR to reprocess the multiplex PCR reads, holding one entry per CDR3 protein. The data contain 270,000 or so distinct CDR3 sequences, 20% to 30% of them singletons. The sequenced sample was blood. Every receptor here comes from a man in his forties with Graves' hyperthyroidism that later progressed to Graves' ophthalmopathy.

Many counts were recorded for this clonotype. This chain links TRBV11-2 with TRBJ2-5, with TRBD1 matching over 7 bases. This CDR3 has 14 residues. Per germline, CDR1 SGHAT and CDR2 FQNNGV. The V segment lost 5 bases and the J segment 5 bases; nucleotides outside the gene matches: 8. DNA of the CDR3: TGTGCCAGCAGCGCCCAAACAGGGGTGGAGACCCAGTACTTC. Its translation: CASSAQTGVETQYF.

This clonotype was seen ten or more times. This chain connects TRBV27 to TRBJ1-6; TRBD1 is a possible D gene (5 bases). This CDR3 contains 15 residues. From germline, CDR1 is MNHEY and CDR2 SMNVEV (reference sequence). V shed 7 bases and J shed 10 bases, with 20 bases lying between them. The CDR3 loop reads CASNDRAGINSPLHF. CDR3 coding DNA: TGTGCCAGCAACGATCGGGCAGGGATAAACTCACCCCTCCACTTT.

This clonotype was observed many times. This chain links TRBV14 with TRBJ2-2; 8 bases match TRBD2. Germline CDR1 and CDR2: SGHDN and FVKESK. This CDR3 region has 16 residues. V was clipped by 1 base and J by 9 bases; unmatched bases: 10. The CDR3 region has the DNA TGTGCCAGCAGCCAAGGAACGAGCGGGAGAGTCAGGGAGCTGTTTTTT. The encoded protein is CASSQGTSGRVRELFF.

This clonotype has ten or more counts. The chain employs TRBV19 and TRBJ2-7, with 10 positions matching TRBD1. CDR3 length: 11 residues. V lost 10 bases, J lost 11 bases, and 8 bases stayed unmatched. CDR1 is LNHDA, CDR2 SQIVND, per germline (reference sequence). The CDR3 nucleotides read TGTGCCACCCTCGGACAGGGGGTAAAGTACTTC. As protein: CATLGQGVKYF.

This sequence joins TRBV20-1 and TRBJ2-7; D unresolved. V lost 0 bases and J lost 2, with 8 bases in between. The CDR3 contains 13 residues. Germline V lookup: CDR1 DFQATT, CDR2 SNEGSKA (reference sequence). The CDR3 sequence: CSARDPWTYEQYF. The CDR3 DNA reads TGCAGTGCTAGAGACCCCTGGACCTACGAGCAGTACTTC.

There are many counts of this clonotype. The V call is TRBV20-1, the J call TRBJ2-2; D gene uncertain. The CDR3 runs 14 residues. In germline, CDR1 is DFQATT, CDR2 SNEGSKA (reference sequence). V was clipped by 0 bases and J by 1 base, with 6 bases between them. The CDR3 DNA sequence: TGCAGTGCTAGAGATCATCAGAACACCGGGGAGCTGTTTTTT. Translated: CSARDHQNTGELFF.

Only a few counts were recorded for this clonotype. CDR3 sequence (DNA): TGTGCCAGCAGCTCGACTAGCGGGAGATTGGACGAGCAGTACTTC. Its translation is CASSSTSGRLDEQYF. V gene TRBV7-9 combines with J gene TRBJ2-7; 12 nucleotides agree with TRBD2. From germline, CDR1 is SEHNR and CDR2 FQNEAQ (reference sequence). This CDR3 comprises 15 residues. V was clipped by 4 bases and J by 5 bases; unmatched bases: 6.

The chain recombines TRBV2 with TRBJ1-5; D ambiguous. The V and J ends lost 8 bases and 3 bases respectively, with 14 bases between them. In germline, CDR1 is SNHLY, CDR2 FYNNEI. This CDR3 comprises 14 residues. CDR3 sequence: CASRSGTLNQPQHF. The CDR3 DNA reads TGTGCCAGCCGTTCGGGAACCCTCAATCAGCCCCAGCATTTT.

V gene TRBV12-3 or TRBV12-4 combines with J gene TRBJ2-2, with D perhaps TRBD1 or TRBD2 (5 bases each). The CDR3 contains 13 residues. Trimming left V 7 bases short and J 3 bases short, with 9 bases between. The CDR3 sequence is CASKGTDTGELFF. The DNA for the CDR3 is TGTGCCAGCAAGGGGACGGACACCGGGGAGCTGTTTTTT.

This clonotype was recorded many times. V gene TRBV12-3 or TRBV12-4 combines with J gene TRBJ1-2; no firm D call. This CDR3 region has 14 residues. Between the trimmed V and J ends, which lost 4 bases and 2 bases, there was a span of 11 bases. The CDR3 coding sequence is TGTGCCAGCAGTTCGTCCGGGGAAAACTATGGCTACACCTTC. It specifies CASSSSGENYGYTF.

This clonotype was recorded at least ten times. This chain joins TRBV4-1 and TRBJ2-5; 10 bases are shared with TRBD1. Germline trimming cut 1 base from V and 4 bases from J; bases unmatched to any gene: 3. Germline V lookup: CDR1 MGHRA, CDR2 YSYEKL. This CDR3 region has 15 residues. CDR3 sequence reads: CASSQAGTGVETQYF. CDR3 DNA sequence: TGCGCCAGCAGCCAAGCCGGGACAGGGGTAGAGACCCAGTACTTC.

This clonotype was observed many times. This sequence joins TRBV5-1 and TRBJ2-3, with 12 bases aligning to TRBD2. CDR3 length: 18 amino acids. Trimming at V came to 1 base and at J to 5 bases, leaving 11 bases not matched to a gene. CDR1 and CDR2 from the germline V gene are SGHRS and YFSETQ. Written as DNA, the CDR3 is TGCGCCAGCAGCTTGCAACCCCCTAGCGGGAGGGCCAAAGATACGCAGTATTTT. It translates to CASSLQPPSGRAKDTQYF.

This clonotype was seen at least ten times. The rearrangement uses TRBV30 and TRBJ1-1, with a possible D match to TRBD1 (5 bases). The germline V gene encodes CDR1 GTSNPN and CDR2 SVGIG (reference sequence). With 1 base removed from V and 0 bases from J, the gap between germline ends came to 15 bases. This CDR3 is 16 amino acids long. In DNA, the CDR3 is TGTGCCTGGAGTGGCAAAACAGGATCGGTGAACACTGAAGCTTTCTTT. Residues: CAWSGKTGSVNTEAFF.

This clonotype was recorded at least ten times. The chain uses TRBV12-3 or TRBV12-4 and TRBJ2-4; no firm D call. Trimming removed 6 bases at V and 7 bases at J, with 10 bases between. CDR3 size: 12 residues. The CDR3 DNA sequence: TGTGCCAGCAGACGATCCAGGAACATTCAGTACTTC. This encodes CASRRSRNIQYF.

This clonotype was seen repeatedly, ten times or more. The rearrangement joins TRBV10-3 to TRBJ1-2, with 10 nucleotides matching TRBD1. Losses at the gene ends were 6 bases for V and 8 bases for J; bases not matched to a gene: 6. Germline V lookup: CDR1 ENHRY, CDR2 SYGVKD. The CDR3 runs 13 residues. This CDR3 is CAISRDRGSGYTF. As DNA, the CDR3 is TGTGCCATCAGCCGGGACAGGGGTTCGGGCTACACCTTC.

There are many counts of this clonotype. The chain links TRBV9 to TRBJ1-2, with D perhaps matching TRBD1 (5 bases). Germline V gene sequence: CDR1 SGDLS, CDR2 YYNGEE. The CDR3 has 17 residues. With 4 bases removed from V and 8 bases from J, the gap between germline ends came to 27 bases. The CDR3, as DNA: TGTGCCAGCAGCCGGGAACCCGCAGCGGCCGGGACGAGAGGCTACACCTTC. It yields the protein CASSREPAAAGTRGYTF. Looking up the rest from reference TRBV9 and TRBJ1-2 gives the full variable domain: DSGVTQTPKHLITATGQRVTLRCSPRSGDLSVYWYQQSLDQGLQFLIQYYNGEERAKGNILERFSAQQFPDLHSELNLSSLELGDSALYFCASSREPAAAGTRGYTFGSGTRLTVV.

V is TRBV7-3 and J is TRBJ1-1; maybe TRBD1 (5 bases). The CDR3 is 15 residues long. Deletions cut 0 bases from V and 2 bases from J, with 10 bases between. Germline CDR1 SGHTA, CDR2 FQGTGA. CDR3 in amino acids: CASSLTGRDNTEAFF. The CDR3 nucleotides read TGTGCCAGCAGCTTAACGGGCAGGGATAACACTGAAGCTTTCTTT.

This clonotype was seen repeatedly, ten times or more. The V gene is TRBV10-3, the J gene TRBJ2-7; 7 bases map to TRBD2. The germline gives CDR1 ENHRY, CDR2 SYGVKD. The V gene end was trimmed by 2 bases and the J gene end by 4 bases; junction bases not matched to a gene: 8. CDR3 length: 15 residues. The CDR3 reads CAISEGEGIGYEQYF. The CDR3 nucleotides read TGTGCCATCAGTGAGGGGGAGGGGATAGGATACGAGCAGTACTTC.

This clonotype was counted many times. The rearrangement links TRBV9 to TRBJ1-2; D is uncertain. Germline V gene data show CDR1 as SGDLS and CDR2 as YYNGEE. The CDR3 totals 10 residues. V was shortened by 3 bases and J by 8 bases, with 5 bases between the two germline ends. The CDR3 DNA reads TGTGCCAGCAGCGGCCAGGGCTACACCTTC. As protein: CASSGQGYTF.